This TCR beta chain was recorded in a study of T-cell reconstitution after alpha-beta-depleted transplantation in children. This clonotype appeared many times. The target antigen is unknown. Broader study findings: It was newly produced T cells that mostly accounted for T-cell counts and diversity one year after transplant. There were reportedly several hundred expanded graft clones from which alpha-beta T cells came about two months after transplant. Where some patients showed high TCRbeta diversity at day 60, it came from recipient T cells and thymic progenitors that had survived.

Trimming left V 6 bases short and J 2 bases short, with 14 bases between. There are 14 residues in the CDR3. For TCRbeta, the library was prepared with unique molecular identifiers. TCRdb analysed the PCR reads with MiXCR anew, one entry per CDR3 protein. The sample contains around 450,000 distinct CDR3 sequences, roughly 43% of which appear only once. V and J are TRBV12-3 or TRBV12-4 and TRBJ2-7, with D uncertain. This clonotype was sampled from a girl aged 2 to 10 with aplastic anemia, due to receive a stem cell transplant. The source was PBMCs, collected before TCRalphabeta/CD19-depleted stem cell transplant. The CDR3 bases are TGTGCCAGCAGCCGGACCGAAGCAACCTACGAGCAGTACTTC. This sequence encodes CASSRTEATYEQYF.